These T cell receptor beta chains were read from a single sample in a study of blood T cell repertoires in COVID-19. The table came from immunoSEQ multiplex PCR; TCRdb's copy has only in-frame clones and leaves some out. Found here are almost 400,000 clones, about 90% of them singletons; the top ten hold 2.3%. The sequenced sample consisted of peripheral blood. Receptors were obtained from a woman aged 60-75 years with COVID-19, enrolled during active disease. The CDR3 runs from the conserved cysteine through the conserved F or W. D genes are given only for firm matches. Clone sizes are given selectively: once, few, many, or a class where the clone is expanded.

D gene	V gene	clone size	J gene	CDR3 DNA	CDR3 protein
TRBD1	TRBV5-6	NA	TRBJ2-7	TGTGCCAGCAGCTTGACCGGGACAGGGGGTTCCCAGTACTTC	CASSLTGTGGSQYF
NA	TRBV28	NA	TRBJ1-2	TGTGCCAGCAGTCGAATTACGGCACAGTATGGCTACACCTTC	CASSRITAQYGYTF
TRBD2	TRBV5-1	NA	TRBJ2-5	TGCGCCAGCAGCCGCGGGACTACACAAGAGACCCAGTACTTC	CASSRGTTQETQYF
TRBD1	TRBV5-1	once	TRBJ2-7	TGCGCCAGCAGCGAGGACAGGGGCTACGAGCAGTACTTC	CASSEDRGYEQYF
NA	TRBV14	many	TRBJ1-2	TGTGCCAGCAGCCGAGGGGGAATCTATGGCTACACCTTC	CASSRGGIYGYTF
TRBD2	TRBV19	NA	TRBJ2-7	TGTGCCAGTAGTGCACTAGCGGGGAACGACTACGAGCAGTACTTC	CASSALAGNDYEQYF
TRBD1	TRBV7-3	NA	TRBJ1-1	TGTGCCAGCAGTTACGACAGGGGGACTGAAGCTTTCTTT	CASSYDRGTEAFF
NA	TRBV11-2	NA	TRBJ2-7	TGTGCCAGCAGCTTAGATCGGAACAGGGCCTACGAGCAGTACTTC	CASSLDRNRAYEQYF
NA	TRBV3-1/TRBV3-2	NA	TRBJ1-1	TGTGCCAGCAGCCAAGGCAGCAGATTCAGGGCGAGGAGCACTGAAGCTTTCTTT	CASSQGSRFRARSTEAFF
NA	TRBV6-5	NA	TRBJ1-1	TGTGCCAGCAGTTACTCGATTGCGGGGGGCATCACTGAAGCTTTCTTT	CASSYSIAGGITEAFF
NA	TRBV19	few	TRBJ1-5	TGTGCCAGTAGTATTCAGGGACAAATCCTTTATAGCAATCAGCCCCAGCATTTT	CASSIQGQILYSNQPQHF
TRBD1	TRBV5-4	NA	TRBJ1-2	TGTGCCAGCAGCGAGGACAGGGCCGTTGGGGGCTACACCTTC	CASSEDRAVGGYTF
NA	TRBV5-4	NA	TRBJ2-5	TGTGCCAGCAGCTTGGCAGGTGGAGGGTCTCAGAAAGAGACCCAGTACTTC	CASSLAGGGSQKETQYF
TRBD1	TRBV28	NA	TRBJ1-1	TGTGCCAGCAGTTTGACAGGGGGCGTGGGTGAAGCTTTCTTT	CASSLTGGVGEAFF
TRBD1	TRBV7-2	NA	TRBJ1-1	TGTGCCAGCAGCAGCGGACAGGTCACTGAAGCTTTCTTT	CASSSGQVTEAFF
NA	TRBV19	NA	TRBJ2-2	TGTGCCAGTAGTATCCTTCGGGGCAGGGGAAGCGGGGAGCTGTTTTTT	CASSILRGRGSGELFF
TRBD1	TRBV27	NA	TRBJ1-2	TGTGCCAGCAGTAACAGGGGCTTCTATGGCTACACCTTC	CASSNRGFYGYTF
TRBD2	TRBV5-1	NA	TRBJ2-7	TGCGCCACCCCCCCGGGCGGGGGACCCTACGAGCAGTACTTC	CATPPGGGPYEQYF
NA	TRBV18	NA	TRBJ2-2	TGTGCCAGCTCACAGGACACCTCTAACACCGGGGAGCTGTTTTTT	CASSQDTSNTGELFF
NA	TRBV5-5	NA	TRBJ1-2	TGTGCCAGCAGTCTCCTGGGGGACATAAACTATGGCTACACCTTC	CASSLLGDINYGYTF
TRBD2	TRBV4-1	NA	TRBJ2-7	TGCGCCAGCAGCCAAGAGGCAGCGGGGGGGCGGTCCTACGAGCAGTACTTC	CASSQEAAGGRSYEQYF
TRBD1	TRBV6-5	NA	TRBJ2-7	TGTGCCAGCAGGCAACAGGGGGAGATCTACGAGCAGTACTTC	CASRQQGEIYEQYF
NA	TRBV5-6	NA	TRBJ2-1	TGTGCCAGCAGCTTCTTGACAGGACAGAGCGATGAGCAGTTCTTC	CASSFLTGQSDEQFF
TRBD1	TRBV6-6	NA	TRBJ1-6	TGTGCCAGCAGGGATACAGGGGTAGGTAATTCACCCCTCCACTTT	CASRDTGVGNSPLHF
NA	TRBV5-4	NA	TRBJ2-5	TGTGCCAGCAGCCCTTTGCAGGGGCGTGAGACCCAGTACTTC	CASSPLQGRETQYF
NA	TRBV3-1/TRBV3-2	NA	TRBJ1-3	TGTGCCAGCAGCCACCGTAGCTCTGGAAACACCATATATTTT	CASSHRSSGNTIYF
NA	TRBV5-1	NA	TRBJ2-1	TGCGCCAGCAGCTTGGGACACAACTCCTACAATGAGCAGTTCTTC	CASSLGHNSYNEQFF
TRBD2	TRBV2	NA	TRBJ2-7	TGTGCCAGCAGGGCTAGCGGGGGGGCTTGGAACGAGCAGTACTTC	CASRASGGAWNEQYF
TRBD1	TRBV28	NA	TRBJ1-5	TGTGCCAGCAGACGGACAGGAACACAGCCCCAGCATTTT	CASRRTGTQPQHF
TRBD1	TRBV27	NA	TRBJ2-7	TGTGCCAGCAGACTGAAGACAGGGGGTACCTACGAGCAGTACTTC	CASRLKTGGTYEQYF
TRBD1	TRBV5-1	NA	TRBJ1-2	TGCGCCAGCAGCATAACCCAGGGGGCTTTCTATGGCTACACCTTC	CASSITQGAFYGYTF
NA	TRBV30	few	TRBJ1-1	TGTGCCTGGAGGGGGGACTTCCCTGAAGCTTTCTTT	CAWRGDFPEAFF
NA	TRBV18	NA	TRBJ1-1	TGTGCCAGCTCGGCCTTTGAGGGTAGGACTGAAGCTTTCTTT	CASSAFEGRTEAFF
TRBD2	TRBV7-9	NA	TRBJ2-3	TGTGCCAGCAGCTCTTTCTCCGGTAGCGGGGTTGGAGATACGCAGTATTTT	CASSSFSGSGVGDTQYF
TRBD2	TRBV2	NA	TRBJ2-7	TGTGCCGGACGGGACTACTCCTACGAGCAGTACTTC	CAGRDYSYEQYF
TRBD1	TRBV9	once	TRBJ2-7	TGTGCCAGCAGCCCGCGAAGACAGGGGGTCTACGAGCAGTACTTC	CASSPRRQGVYEQYF
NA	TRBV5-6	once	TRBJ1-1	TGTGCCAGCAGCTTACTCCAGGTTGGCACTGAAGCTTTCTTT	CASSLLQVGTEAFF
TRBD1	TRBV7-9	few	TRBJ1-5	TGTGCCAGCAGCTTGGACAGGACAAATCAGCCCCAGCATTTT	CASSLDRTNQPQHF
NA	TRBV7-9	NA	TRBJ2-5	TGTGCCAGCAGCCTTGACAGGATAGAAGAGACCCAGTACTTC	CASSLDRIEETQYF
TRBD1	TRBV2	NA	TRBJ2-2	TGTGCCAGCAGGGACAGGGCCCCGAACACCGGGGAGCTGTTTTTT	CASRDRAPNTGELFF
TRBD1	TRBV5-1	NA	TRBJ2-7	TGCGCCAGCAGCTTCAGGGGGACCTCCTACGAGCAGTACTTC	CASSFRGTSYEQYF
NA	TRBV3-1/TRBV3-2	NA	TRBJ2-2	TGTGCCAGCAGCCTTACAGGAAACACCGGGGAGCTGTTTTTT	CASSLTGNTGELFF